The 28 T cell receptor beta chains listed next were all sequenced from one sample in a study of blood T cells in healthy people across ages. Combining a sample-barcoded 5' primer with a J-beta primer mix, a second PCR ran for roughly 7 to 12 cycles. MiXCR was run by TCRdb on the 5' RACE reads, yielding one entry per CDR3 protein. This table holds hundreds of thousands of distinct CDR3 sequences, 49% found once. The sample comprised blood. These receptors all stem from a woman aged 60-75 years in good health.

In its sample, this clonotype was seen a few times. The rearrangement uses TRBV20-1 and TRBJ2-7; D may correspond to TRBD1 or TRBD2 (6 bases each). Germline values: CDR1 DFQATT, CDR2 SNEGSKA (reference sequence). The germline V and J ends were trimmed by 0 bases and 1 base, with 13 bases remaining between them. The CDR3 totals 15 residues. CDR3 amino acids: CSARDPKGGSYEQYF. In DNA, the CDR3 is TGCAGTGCTAGAGACCCCAAGGGGGGTTCCTACGAGCAGTACTTC.

The DNA for the CDR3 is TGTGCTAGTGGTTTGGGGGGCCCTAACTATGGCTACACCTTC. It yields the protein CASGLGGPNYGYTF. This chain links TRBV12-5 with TRBJ1-2; possible D gene TRBD1, 5 bases. This CDR3 is 14 amino acids long. Germline V gives CDR1 LGHNT, CDR2 FRNRAP. V was pared by 1 base and J by 0 bases, with 6 bases between.

The chain joins TRBV7-2 to TRBJ2-7, with a weak D call TRBD1 (6 bases). This CDR3 is built from 13 residues. V dropped 3 bases and J dropped 2 bases, with 8 bases sitting between them. Germline V gene sequence: CDR1 SGHTA, CDR2 FQGNSA. The CDR3 here is CASSFRQAYEQYF. The CDR3 coding sequence is TGTGCCAGCAGCTTCCGACAGGCCTACGAGCAGTACTTC.

The chain recombines TRBV20-1 with TRBJ2-3; a possible D gene is TRBD2 (6 bases). This CDR3 comprises 14 residues. V was clipped by 3 bases and J by 0 bases, with 10 bases between them. CDR1 and CDR2 (germline): DFQATT, SNEGSKA (reference sequence). The CDR3: CSASGRGSTDTQYF. Written as DNA, the CDR3 is TGCAGTGCTAGCGGTCGGGGGAGCACAGATACGCAGTATTTT.

This clonotype occurred many times. The chain couples TRBV6-5 to TRBJ1-1; 8 nucleotides agree with TRBD1. Germline V gene data show CDR1 as MNHEY and CDR2 as SVGAGI. The CDR3 covers 14 residues. The J segment lost 4 bases and the V segment lost 6 bases, leaving 7 bases of the junction unmatched. The CDR3 sequence: CASRPQGASTEAFF. In DNA, the CDR3 is TGTGCCAGCAGACCCCAGGGGGCCAGCACTGAAGCTTTCTTT.

This clonotype has a handful of counts. The genes are TRBV7-9 and TRBJ2-3; D gene ambiguous. CDR3 length equals 13 residues. V dropped 6 bases and J dropped 3 bases, with 10 bases sitting between them. The germline CDR1 and CDR2 sequences are SEHNR and FQNEAQ (reference sequence). CDR3 sequence (DNA): TGTGCCAGCAGGTCTTCCCTGACAGATACGCAGTATTTT. Protein sequence: CASRSSLTDTQYF. Complete variable domain (other parts from reference TRBV7-9 and TRBJ2-3): DTGVSQNPRHKITKRGQNVTFRCDPISEHNRLYWYRQTLGQGPEFLTYFQNEAQLEKSRLLSDRFSAERPKGSFSTLEIQRTEQGDSAMYLCASRSSLTDTQYFGPGTRLTVL.

This chain joins TRBV12-3 or TRBV12-4 and TRBJ1-4, with D possibly matching TRBD1 (6 bases). The CDR3 consists of 12 residues. V gave up 6 bases and J gave up 8 bases, with 10 bases separating them. Here the CDR3 reads CASRGTLEKLFF. The CDR3 DNA reads as TGTGCCAGCAGAGGGACACTCGAAAAACTGTTTTTT.

The chain employs TRBV24-1 and TRBJ2-1; 10 bases are a match to TRBD2. The CDR3 consists of 16 residues. Germline values: CDR1 KGHDR, CDR2 SFDVKD. The ends lost 4 bases at V and 3 bases at J; junction bases unmatched: 5. The CDR3: CATSDQAGGSYNEQFF. In DNA, the CDR3 is TGTGCCACCAGTGACCAAGCGGGAGGGAGCTACAATGAGCAGTTCTTC.

This clonotype was seen a handful of times. The chain recombines TRBV11-1 with TRBJ2-3, with 8 bases fitting TRBD2. In germline, CDR1 is SGHAT, CDR2 FQDESV (reference sequence). V was clipped by 2 bases and J by 1 base; unmatched bases: 5. This CDR3 has 16 residues. This chain's CDR3 is CASSLQVAGRTDTQYF. CDR3 DNA sequence: TGTGCCAGCAGCTTACAAGTAGCGGGACGCACAGATACGCAGTATTTT.

This rearrangement joins TRBV7-2 to TRBJ1-1; D not resolved. Trimming cost V 0 bases and J 8 bases, with 10 bases left between them. Germline loops: CDR1 SGHTA, CDR2 FQGNSA. The CDR3 is made up of 13 amino acids. This CDR3 is CASSLAYGSEAFF. Written as DNA, the CDR3 is TGTGCCAGCAGCTTAGCTTACGGATCCGAAGCTTTCTTT.

The J gene is TRBJ1-1, the V gene TRBV29-1; 7 bases agree with TRBD1. This CDR3 is 11 amino acids long. Germline lookup yields CDR1 SQVTM and CDR2 ANQGSEA. Trimming cost V 6 bases and J 5 bases; bases outside gene matches: 3. In DNA form, the CDR3 reads TGCAGCGTGACAGGGAGGACTGAAGCTTTCTTT. Its protein product is CSVTGRTEAFF. Full variable domain (outside the CDR3, taken from reference TRBV29-1 and TRBJ1-1): SAVISQKPSRDICQRGTSLTIQCQVDSQVTMMFWYRQQPGQSLTLIATANQGSEATYESGFVIDKFPISRPNLTFSTLTVSNMSPEDSSIYLCSVTGRTEAFFGQGTRLTVV.

This chain links TRBV20-1 with TRBJ1-2; TRBD1 matches 8 bases. This CDR3 is 14 amino acids long. The J segment lost 3 bases and the V segment lost 3 bases, leaving 6 bases of the junction unmatched. Germline V gene data show CDR1 as DFQATT and CDR2 as SNEGSKA (reference sequence). CDR3 amino acids: CSASEGTGDYGYTF. In DNA, the CDR3 is TGCAGTGCTAGCGAAGGGACAGGAGACTATGGCTACACCTTC.

The sample holds a few counts of this clonotype. The rearrangement uses TRBV27 and TRBJ1-2; 7 nucleotides agree with TRBD1. V was clipped by 4 bases and J by 2 bases; unmatched bases: 4. From germline, CDR1 is MNHEY and CDR2 SMNVEV (reference sequence). This CDR3 region has 14 residues. The CDR3 DNA reads as TGTGCCAGCAGTTCGGGACAGTTGAACTATGGCTACACCTTC. This encodes CASSSGQLNYGYTF.

This clonotype was detected a few times. The chain combines TRBV18 with TRBJ2-2; D may be TRBD1 (6 bases). The CDR3 length is 15 residues. The germline CDR1 and CDR2 sequences are KGHSH and LQKENI. The V end was cut by 5 bases, the J end by 0 bases, with 10 bases between. The CDR3 loop reads CASSSGTTNTGELFF. The CDR3 coding sequence is TGTGCCAGCTCATCCGGGACAACGAACACCGGGGAGCTGTTTTTT.

V and J are TRBV6-2 or TRBV6-3 and TRBJ2-1; TRBD2 aligns across 7 bases. This CDR3 is built from 15 residues. CDR1 MNHEY and CDR2 SVGEGT come from the germline V gene. The V and J ends lost 6 bases and 10 bases, in that order; junction bases with no gene match: 15. The CDR3 region is CASSPTGTKTGEQFF. The CDR3 DNA reads as TGTGCCAGCAGCCCCACCGGGACTAAGACGGGCGAGCAGTTCTTC.

The chain links TRBV20-1 to TRBJ2-2; the match to TRBD1 covers 7 bases. V was pared by 4 bases and J by 7 bases, with 9 bases of the junction left unmatched. The CDR3 covers 14 residues. Looked up from germline, CDR1 is DFQATT and CDR2 is SNEGSKA (reference sequence). The CDR3 sequence is CSATRQGDGGELFF. Written as DNA, the CDR3 is TGCAGTGCTACTCGACAGGGCGATGGCGGGGAGCTGTTTTTT.

This clonotype appeared a few times. This chain uses TRBV7-2 with TRBJ2-3; no reliable D call. The CDR3 spans 14 residues. Germline values: CDR1 SGHTA, CDR2 FQGNSA. Trimming shortened V by 3 bases and J by 2 bases, and 9 bases separated the two germline ends. The DNA for the CDR3 is TGTGCCAGCAGCTTCCTTGAAGTCACAGATACGCAGTATTTT. Protein: CASSFLEVTDTQYF.

The chain has TRBV7-6 and TRBJ2-1; weak D call: TRBD2 (6 bases). Germline V lookup: CDR1 SGHVS, CDR2 FNYEAQ. V lost 3 bases to trimming and J lost 4 bases, with 13 bases between them. This CDR3 contains 15 residues. CDR3: CASSFSSGRYNEQFF. The CDR3 DNA is TGTGCCAGCAGCTTTAGTAGCGGAAGGTACAATGAGCAGTTCTTC.

This clonotype was counted many times. V gene TRBV29-1 combines with J gene TRBJ1-1; weak D call: TRBD1 (5 bases). CDR1 and CDR2 from the germline V gene are SQVTM and ANQGSEA. The CDR3 is 11 amino acids. V lost 8 bases and J lost 6, with 13 bases in between. CDR3 DNA sequence: TGCAGCTCTGCGGGGGACGCTGAAGCTTTCTTT. Amino acids: CSSAGDAEAFF.

The rearrangement joins TRBV5-1 to TRBJ2-1, with D perhaps TRBD1 (6 bases). The length of the CDR3 is 13 residues. V lost 2 bases, J lost 8 bases, and 11 bases lay in between. Germline CDR1 reads SGHRS; CDR2 reads YFSETQ. The CDR3 DNA is TGCGCCAGCAGCTTACAGGGATTCGATGAGCAGTTCTTC. Translation: CASSLQGFDEQFF.

The V gene is TRBV6-5, the J gene TRBJ1-5, with 7 bases aligning to TRBD1. The CDR3 sequence is 15 residues long. V gave up 4 bases and J gave up 5 bases; unmatched junction bases: 8. Germline values: CDR1 MNHEY, CDR2 SVGAGI. This CDR3 reads CASSSDYDRDQPQHF. The CDR3 nucleotides are TGTGCCAGCAGTTCCGATTACGACAGGGATCAGCCCCAGCATTTT.

The V and J genes are TRBV15 and TRBJ2-1; 11 bases map to TRBD1. J was trimmed by 6 bases and V by 8 bases; bases with no gene match: 6. This CDR3 region has 14 residues. Germline V gives CDR1 LNHNV, CDR2 YYDKDF (reference sequence). The CDR3, as DNA: TGTGCCACCGCCGGGACAGGGGGTACCAATGAGCAGTTCTTC. It specifies CATAGTGGTNEQFF. Full variable domain (missing parts from reference TRBV15 and TRBJ2-1): DAMVIQNPRYQVTQFGKPVTLSCSQTLNHNVMYWYQQKSSQAPKLLFHYYDKDFNNEADTPDNFQSRRPNTSFCFLDIRSPGLGDTAMYLCATAGTGGTNEQFFGPGTRLTVL.

This clonotype was seen a handful of times. The chain uses TRBV20-1 and TRBJ1-6; no reliable D call. Germline CDR1 is DFQATT and CDR2 is SNEGSKA (reference sequence). This CDR3 has 14 residues. V lost 0 bases and J 11 bases, leaving 14 bases between the germline ends. This CDR3 is CSAREGEGWTPLHF. The DNA for the CDR3 is TGCAGTGCTAGAGAGGGCGAGGGTTGGACACCCCTCCACTTT.

A few counts support this clonotype. The CDR3: CSAAMASSYNEQFF. DNA for the CDR3: TGCAGTGCTGCCATGGCGTCTTCCTACAATGAGCAGTTCTTC. J is TRBJ2-1 and V is TRBV20-1; D gene uncertain. There are 14 residues in the CDR3. V lost 5 bases and J 1 base, leaving 12 bases between the germline ends. CDR1 DFQATT and CDR2 SNEGSKA come from the germline V gene (reference sequence).

V usage is TRBV27 and J usage is TRBJ2-1, with a tentative D call TRBD2 (6 bases). The CDR3 has 14 residues. Trimming removed 8 bases at V and 2 bases at J, with 13 bases between. The germline V gene encodes CDR1 MNHEY and CDR2 SMNVEV (reference sequence). The CDR3 protein is CASGSGGTYNEQFF. For the CDR3, the DNA is TGTGCCAGCGGGTCTGGGGGGACCTACAATGAGCAGTTCTTC.

The V call is TRBV2, the J call TRBJ2-7, with 9 bases that match TRBD2. The CDR3 is 13 residues long. CDR1 is SNHLY and CDR2 is FYNNEI in the germline V gene. V lost 8 bases and J lost 7; bases outside the gene matches: 9. The CDR3, as DNA: TGTGCCAGCCTAAGGCGGGAGGGGAATGAGCAGTACTTC. It specifies CASLRREGNEQYF.

This clonotype was counted at least ten times. The chain employs TRBV7-9 and TRBJ2-7; D not certain. V was clipped by 0 bases and J by 5 bases, with 5 bases between them. The CDR3 has 12 residues. The germline V gene has CDR1 SEHNR and CDR2 FQNEAQ (reference sequence). This chain's CDR3 is CASSLALDEQYF. As DNA, the CDR3 is TGTGCCAGCAGCTTAGCGCTTGACGAGCAGTACTTC. Filled out from reference TRBV7-9 and TRBJ2-7, the complete variable domain reads DTGVSQNPRHKITKRGQNVTFRCDPISEHNRLYWYRQTLGQGPEFLTYFQNEAQLEKSRLLSDRFSAERPKGSFSTLEIQRTEQGDSAMYLCASSLALDEQYFGPGTRLTVT.

V usage is TRBV5-1 and J usage is TRBJ1-2; a weak D match, TRBD1 (6 bases). The CDR3 contains 14 residues. V was shortened by 4 bases and J by 0 bases, with 10 bases between the two germline ends. The germline V gene encodes CDR1 SGHRS and CDR2 YFSETQ. The CDR3 bases are TGCGCCAGCAGCGCGGGACAACCTAACTATGGCTACACCTTC. This gives the protein CASSAGQPNYGYTF.